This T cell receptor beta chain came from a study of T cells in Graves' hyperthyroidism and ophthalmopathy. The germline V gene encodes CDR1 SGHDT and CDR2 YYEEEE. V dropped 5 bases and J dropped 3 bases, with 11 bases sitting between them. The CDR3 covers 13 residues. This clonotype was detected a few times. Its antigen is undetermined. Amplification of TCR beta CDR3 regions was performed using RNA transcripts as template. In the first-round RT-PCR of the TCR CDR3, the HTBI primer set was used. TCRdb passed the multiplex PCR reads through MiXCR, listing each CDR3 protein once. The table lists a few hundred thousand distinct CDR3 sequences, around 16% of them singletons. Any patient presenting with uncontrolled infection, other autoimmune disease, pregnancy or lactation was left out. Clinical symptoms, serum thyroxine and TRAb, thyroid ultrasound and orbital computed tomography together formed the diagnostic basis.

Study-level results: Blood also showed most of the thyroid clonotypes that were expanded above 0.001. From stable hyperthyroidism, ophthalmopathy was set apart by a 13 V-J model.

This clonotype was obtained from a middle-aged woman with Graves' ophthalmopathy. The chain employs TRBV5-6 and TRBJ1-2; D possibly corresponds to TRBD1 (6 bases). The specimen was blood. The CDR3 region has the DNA TGTGCCAGCAGTCAGGACAGCTACTATGGCTACACCTTC. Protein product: CASSQDSYYGYTF.